The T cell receptor (beta chain) under discussion was sequenced for a study of HIV-infected patients and healthy controls. Findings and limits, study-wide: CMV-associated CDR3s mostly grew nonsignificantly during therapy, while HIV-associated CDR3s declined significantly. In healthy controls, MAIT alpha CDR3s were common; in HIV+ repertoires, severely depleted. Untreated HIV+ repertoires had roughly threefold fewer distinct CDR3s and lower Shannon diversity than healthy controls.

Follow-up blood was drawn about 14 weeks, roughly three months, after antiretroviral therapy began. Whole blood was used without fractionation, so all unsorted peripheral T cells were included. In its sample, this clonotype is medium-sized (0.01 to 0.1%). What it recognizes is unknown. Reverse transcription used about 500 ng RNA and constant-region primers for alpha and beta. Alpha and beta chain libraries were made separately by chain-specific third strand synthesis with multiplexing indices. The SP2 site served as the priming point for second strand synthesis. MiXCR, applied by TCRdb to the 5' RACE reads, yields one record per CDR3 protein. The sample lists thousands of distinct CDR3 sequences; about 10% were seen once. The specimen was blood, collected during antiretroviral therapy. This TCR derives from an adult with HIV infection.

CDR3 residues: CASRTGQETQYF. CDR3 in DNA: TGTGCCAGCAGGACAGGTCAAGAGACCCAGTACTTC. V usage is TRBV7-9 and J usage is TRBJ2-5; a weak D match, TRBD1 (6 bases). V lost 6 bases, J lost 2 bases, and 7 bases lay in between. This CDR3 region has 12 residues. Germline CDR1 reads SEHNR; CDR2 reads FQNEAQ (reference sequence). Full variable domain (remainder filled in from reference TRBV7-9 and TRBJ2-5): DTGVSQNPRHKITKRGQNVTFRCDPISEHNRLYWYRQTLGQGPEFLTYFQNEAQLEKSRLLSDRFSAERPKGSFSTLEIQRTEQGDSAMYLCASRTGQETQYFGPGTRLLVL.